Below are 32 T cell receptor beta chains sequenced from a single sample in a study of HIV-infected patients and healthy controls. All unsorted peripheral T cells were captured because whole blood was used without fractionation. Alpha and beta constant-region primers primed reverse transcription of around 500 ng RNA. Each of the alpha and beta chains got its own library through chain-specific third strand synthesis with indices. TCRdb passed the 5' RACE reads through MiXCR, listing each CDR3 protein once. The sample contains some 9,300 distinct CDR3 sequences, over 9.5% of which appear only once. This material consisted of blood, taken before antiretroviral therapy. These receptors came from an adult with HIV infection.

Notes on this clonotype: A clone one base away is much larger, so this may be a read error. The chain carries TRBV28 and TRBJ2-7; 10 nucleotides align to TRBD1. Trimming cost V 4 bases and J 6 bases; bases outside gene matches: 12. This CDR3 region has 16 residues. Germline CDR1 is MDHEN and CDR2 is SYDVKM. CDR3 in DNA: TGTGCCAGCAGTTATCCCCTGGACAGGGGGGACAGCGAGCAGTACTTC. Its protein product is CASSYPLDRGDSEQYF.

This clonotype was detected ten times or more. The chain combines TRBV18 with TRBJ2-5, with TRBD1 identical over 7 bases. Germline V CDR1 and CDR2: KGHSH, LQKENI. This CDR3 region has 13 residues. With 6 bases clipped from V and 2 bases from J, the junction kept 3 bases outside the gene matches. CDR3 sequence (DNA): TGTGCCAGCTCGGGGACAGATCAAGAGACCCAGTACTTC. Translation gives CASSGTDQETQYF.

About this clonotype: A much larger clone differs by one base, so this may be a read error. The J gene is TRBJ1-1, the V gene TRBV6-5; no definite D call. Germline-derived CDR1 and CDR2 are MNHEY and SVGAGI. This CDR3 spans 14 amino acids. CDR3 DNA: TGTGCCAGCGGTTACAGAGGTACGGGCACTGAAGCTTTCTTT. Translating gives CASGYRGTGTEAFF.

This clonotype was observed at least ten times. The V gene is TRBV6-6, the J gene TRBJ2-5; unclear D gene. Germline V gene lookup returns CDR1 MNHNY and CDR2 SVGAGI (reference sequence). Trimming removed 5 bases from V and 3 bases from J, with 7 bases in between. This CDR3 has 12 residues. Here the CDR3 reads CASSKGKETQYF. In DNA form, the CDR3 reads TGTGCCAGCAGTAAGGGTAAAGAGACCCAGTACTTC.

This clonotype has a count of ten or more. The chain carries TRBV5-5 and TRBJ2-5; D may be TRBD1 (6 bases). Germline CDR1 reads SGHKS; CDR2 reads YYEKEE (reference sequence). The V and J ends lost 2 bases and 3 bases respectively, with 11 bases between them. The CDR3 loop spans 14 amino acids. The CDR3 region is CASSLIQGKETQYF. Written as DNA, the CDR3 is TGTGCCAGCAGCTTAATTCAGGGGAAAGAGACCCAGTACTTC.

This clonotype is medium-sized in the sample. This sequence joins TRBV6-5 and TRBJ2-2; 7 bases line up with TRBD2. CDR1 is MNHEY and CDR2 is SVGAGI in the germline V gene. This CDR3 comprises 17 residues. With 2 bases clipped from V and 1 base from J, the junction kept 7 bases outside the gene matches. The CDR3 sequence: CASSYGQLAGNTGELFF. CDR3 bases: TGTGCCAGCAGTTACGGGCAATTAGCGGGGAACACCGGGGAGCTGTTTTTT.

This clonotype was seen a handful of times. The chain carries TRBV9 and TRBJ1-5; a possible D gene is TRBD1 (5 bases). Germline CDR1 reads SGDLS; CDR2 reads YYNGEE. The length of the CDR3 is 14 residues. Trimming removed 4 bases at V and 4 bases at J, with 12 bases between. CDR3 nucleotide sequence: TGTGCCAGCAGCATGGGGACCCCTAATCAGCCCCAGCATTTT. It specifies CASSMGTPNQPQHF.

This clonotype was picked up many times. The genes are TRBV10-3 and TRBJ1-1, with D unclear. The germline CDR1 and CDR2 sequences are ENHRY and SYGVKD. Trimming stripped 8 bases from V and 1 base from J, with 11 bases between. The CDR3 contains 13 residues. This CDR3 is CAIGRSRNTEAFF. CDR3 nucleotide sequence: TGTGCCATCGGGCGTTCAAGGAACACTGAAGCTTTCTTT.

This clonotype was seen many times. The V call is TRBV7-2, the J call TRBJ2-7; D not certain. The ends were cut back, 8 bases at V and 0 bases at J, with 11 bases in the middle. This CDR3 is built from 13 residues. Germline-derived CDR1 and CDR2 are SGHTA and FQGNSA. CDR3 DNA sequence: TGTGCCAGCGGGCTCTGGAGCTCCTACGAGCAGTACTTC. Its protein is CASGLWSSYEQYF.

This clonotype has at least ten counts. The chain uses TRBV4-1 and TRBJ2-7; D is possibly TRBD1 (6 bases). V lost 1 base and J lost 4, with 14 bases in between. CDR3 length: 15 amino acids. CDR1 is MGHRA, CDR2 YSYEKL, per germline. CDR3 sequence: CASSQGKGGLYEQYF. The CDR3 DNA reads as TGCGCCAGCAGCCAAGGAAAAGGGGGTCTTTACGAGCAGTACTTC.

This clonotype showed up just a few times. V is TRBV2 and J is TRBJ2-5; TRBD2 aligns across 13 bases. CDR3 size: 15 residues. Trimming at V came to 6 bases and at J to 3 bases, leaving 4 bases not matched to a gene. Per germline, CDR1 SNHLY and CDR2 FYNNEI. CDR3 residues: CASSPGLAGKETQYF. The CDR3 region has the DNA TGTGCCAGCAGCCCGGGACTAGCGGGAAAAGAGACCCAGTACTTC.

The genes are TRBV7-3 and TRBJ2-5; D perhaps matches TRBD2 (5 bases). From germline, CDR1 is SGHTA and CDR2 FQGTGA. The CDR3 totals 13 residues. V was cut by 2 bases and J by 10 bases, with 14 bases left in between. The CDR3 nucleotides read TGTGCCAGCAGCTTATGGCGAGACGGGGACCAGTACTTC. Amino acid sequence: CASSLWRDGDQYF.

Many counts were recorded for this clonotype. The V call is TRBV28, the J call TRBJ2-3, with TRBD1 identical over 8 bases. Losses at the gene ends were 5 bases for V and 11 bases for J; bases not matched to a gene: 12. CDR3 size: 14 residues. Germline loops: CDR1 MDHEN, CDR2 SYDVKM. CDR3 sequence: CASSARQGFLGQYF. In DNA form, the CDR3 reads TGTGCCAGCAGTGCGAGACAGGGGTTCTTGGGGCAGTATTTT.

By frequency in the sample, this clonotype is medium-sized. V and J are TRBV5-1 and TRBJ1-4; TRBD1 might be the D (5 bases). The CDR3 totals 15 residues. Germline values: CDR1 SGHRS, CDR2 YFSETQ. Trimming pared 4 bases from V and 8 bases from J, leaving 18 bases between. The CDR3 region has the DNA TGCGCCAGCAGCCTGGACCCGGGGGTACGAGAAAAACTGTTTTTT. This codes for CASSLDPGVREKLFF.

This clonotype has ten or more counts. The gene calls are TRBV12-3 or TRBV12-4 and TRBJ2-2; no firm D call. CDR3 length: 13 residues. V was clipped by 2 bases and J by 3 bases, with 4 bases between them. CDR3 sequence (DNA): TGTGCCAGCAGTTTAAGTTACACCGGGGAGCTGTTTTTT. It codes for CASSLSYTGELFF.

Written as DNA, the CDR3 is TGTAGCAATCAGCCCCAGCATTTT. This translates into CSNQPQHF. The rearrangement links TRBV6-8 to TRBJ1-5, with unresolved D. Germline CDR1 and CDR2: MNHGY and SAAAGT. This CDR3 spans 8 amino acids.

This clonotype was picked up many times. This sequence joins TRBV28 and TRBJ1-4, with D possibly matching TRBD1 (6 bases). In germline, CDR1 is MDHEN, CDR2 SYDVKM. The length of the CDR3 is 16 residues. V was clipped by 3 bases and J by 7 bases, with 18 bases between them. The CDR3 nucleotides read TGTGCCAGCAGTTTTGAATCAGGGGCTGTTGGTGAAAAACTGTTTTTT. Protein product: CASSFESGAVGEKLFF.

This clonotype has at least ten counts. The CDR3 here is CASSRHERGPNEKLFF. In nucleotides, the CDR3 is TGTGCCAGCAGCCGACACGAGAGGGGACCTAATGAAAAACTGTTTTTT. The rearrangement links TRBV7-8 to TRBJ1-4; perhaps TRBD1 as D (5 bases). Trimming shortened V by 5 bases and J by 3 bases, and 16 bases separated the two germline ends. Germline V CDR1 and CDR2: SGHVS, FQNEAQ. The CDR3 has 16 residues.

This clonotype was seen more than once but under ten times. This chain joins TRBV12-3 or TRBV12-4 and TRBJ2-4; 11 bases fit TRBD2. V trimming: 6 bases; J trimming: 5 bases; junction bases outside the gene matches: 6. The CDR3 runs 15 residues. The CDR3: CASRVAGGPENIQYF. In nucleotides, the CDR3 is TGTGCCAGCAGAGTAGCGGGAGGGCCCGAAAACATTCAGTACTTC.

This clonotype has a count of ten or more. CDR3 region: CASSFTGYREKQTQYF. The CDR3 DNA reads TGTGCCAGCAGCTTTACGGGGTATAGGGAAAAACAGACCCAGTACTTC. The rearrangement uses TRBV7-8 and TRBJ2-5; TRBD2 is a possible D gene (5 bases). CDR3 length: 16 amino acids. Trimming cost V 3 bases and J 6 bases, with 20 bases left between them. CDR1 is SGHVS, CDR2 FQNEAQ, per germline.

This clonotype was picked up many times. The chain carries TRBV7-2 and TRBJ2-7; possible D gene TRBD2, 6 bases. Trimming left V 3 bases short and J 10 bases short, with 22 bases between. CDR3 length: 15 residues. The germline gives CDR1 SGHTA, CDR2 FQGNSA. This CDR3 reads CASSLGGTVGEVQYF. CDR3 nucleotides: TGTGCCAGCAGCTTGGGAGGCACGGTCGGGGAAGTCCAGTACTTC. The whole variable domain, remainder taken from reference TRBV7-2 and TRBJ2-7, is GAGVSQSPSNKVTEKGKDVELRCDPISGHTALYWYRQSLGQGLEFLIYFQGNSAPDKSGLPSDRFSAERTGGSVSTLTIQRTQQEDSAVYLCASSLGGTVGEVQYFGPGTRLTVT.

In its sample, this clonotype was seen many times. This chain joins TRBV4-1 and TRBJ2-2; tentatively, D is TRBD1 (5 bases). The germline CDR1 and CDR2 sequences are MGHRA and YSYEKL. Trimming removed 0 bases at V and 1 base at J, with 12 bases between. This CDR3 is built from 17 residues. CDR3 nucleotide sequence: TGCGCCAGCAGCCAAGAGGGGCCATTTGTGAACACCGGGGAGCTGTTTTTT. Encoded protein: CASSQEGPFVNTGELFF.

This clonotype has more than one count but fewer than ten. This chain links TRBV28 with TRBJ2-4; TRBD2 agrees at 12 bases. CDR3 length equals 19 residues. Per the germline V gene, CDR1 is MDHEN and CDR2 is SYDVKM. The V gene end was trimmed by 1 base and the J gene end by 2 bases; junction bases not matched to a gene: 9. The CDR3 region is CASSLLSASGGGSKNIQYF. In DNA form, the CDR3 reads TGTGCCAGCAGTTTATTATCGGCTAGCGGGGGGGGGTCCAAAAACATTCAGTACTTC.

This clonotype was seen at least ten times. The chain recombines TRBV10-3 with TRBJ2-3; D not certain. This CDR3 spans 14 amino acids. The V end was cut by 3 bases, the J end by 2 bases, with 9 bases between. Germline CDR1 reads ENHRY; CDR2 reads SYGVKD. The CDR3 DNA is TGTGCCATCAGTGAAGGCCAAATCACAGATACGCAGTATTTT. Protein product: CAISEGQITDTQYF.

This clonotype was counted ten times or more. The CDR3: CASSGSLILPLSGNTIYF. CDR3 in DNA: TGTGCCAGCAGCGGATCGCTTATTCTGCCGCTCTCTGGAAACACCATATATTTT. V is TRBV11-2 and J is TRBJ1-3; D call uncertain. The CDR3 is 18 residues long. Germline CDR1 and CDR2: SGHAT and FQNNGV. Trimming stripped 5 bases from V and 0 bases from J, with 20 bases between.

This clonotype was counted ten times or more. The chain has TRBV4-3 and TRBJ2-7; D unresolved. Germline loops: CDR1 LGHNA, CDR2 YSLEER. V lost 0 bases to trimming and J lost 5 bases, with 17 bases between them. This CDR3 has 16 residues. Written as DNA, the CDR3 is TGCGCCAGCAGCCAAGAGTATGGAAACTCGCGCCACGAGCAGTACTTC. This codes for CASSQEYGNSRHEQYF.

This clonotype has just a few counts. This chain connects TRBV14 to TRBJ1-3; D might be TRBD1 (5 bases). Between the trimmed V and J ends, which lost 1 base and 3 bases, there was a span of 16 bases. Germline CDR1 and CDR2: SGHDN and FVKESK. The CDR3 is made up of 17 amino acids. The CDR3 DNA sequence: TGTGCCAGCAGCCAAGGCTCCAGGGTGCGCGTTGGAAACACCATATATTTT. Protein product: CASSQGSRVRVGNTIYF.

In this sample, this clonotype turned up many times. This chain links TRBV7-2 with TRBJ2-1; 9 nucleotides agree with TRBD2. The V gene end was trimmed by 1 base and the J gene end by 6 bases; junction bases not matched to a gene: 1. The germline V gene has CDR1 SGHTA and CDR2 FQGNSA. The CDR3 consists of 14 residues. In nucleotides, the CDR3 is TGTGCCAGCAGCTTAGGCGGGAGGGGCAATGAGCAGTTCTTC. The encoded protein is CASSLGGRGNEQFF.

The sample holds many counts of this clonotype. Here the CDR3 reads CASSLKRDQPQHF. In DNA form, the CDR3 reads TGTGCCAGCAGCTTGAAAAGGGATCAGCCCCAGCATTTT. This chain connects TRBV11-1 to TRBJ1-5; no definite D call. Trimming cost V 3 bases and J 5 bases, with 8 bases left between them. The CDR3 is 13 residues long. CDR1 is SGHAT and CDR2 is FQDESV in the germline V gene (reference sequence). Full variable domain (outside the CDR3, taken from reference TRBV11-1 and TRBJ1-5): EAEVAQSPRYKITEKSQAVAFWCDPISGHATLYWYRQILGQGPELLVQFQDESVVDDSQLPKDRFSAERLKGVDSTLKIQPAELGDSAMYLCASSLKRDQPQHFGDGTRLSIL.

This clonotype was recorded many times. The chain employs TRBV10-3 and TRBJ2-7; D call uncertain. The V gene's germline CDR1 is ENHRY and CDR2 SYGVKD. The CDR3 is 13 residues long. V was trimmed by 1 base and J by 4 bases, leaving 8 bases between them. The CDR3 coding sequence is TGTGCCATCAGTGAGTACAAACTTTACGAGCAGTACTTC. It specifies CAISEYKLYEQYF.

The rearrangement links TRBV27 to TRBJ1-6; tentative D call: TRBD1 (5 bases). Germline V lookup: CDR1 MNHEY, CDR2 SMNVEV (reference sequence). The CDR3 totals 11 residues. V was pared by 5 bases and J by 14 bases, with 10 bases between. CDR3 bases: TGTGCCAGCAGTCAGGGAGCATCCCTCCACTTT. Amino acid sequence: CASSQGASLHF.

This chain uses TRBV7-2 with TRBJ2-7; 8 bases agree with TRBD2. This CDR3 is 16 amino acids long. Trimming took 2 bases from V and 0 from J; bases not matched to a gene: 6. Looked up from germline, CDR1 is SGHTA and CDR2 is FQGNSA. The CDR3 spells CASSLRPSGSSYEQYF. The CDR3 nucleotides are TGTGCCAGCAGCTTAAGGCCCAGCGGGAGCTCCTACGAGCAGTACTTC.